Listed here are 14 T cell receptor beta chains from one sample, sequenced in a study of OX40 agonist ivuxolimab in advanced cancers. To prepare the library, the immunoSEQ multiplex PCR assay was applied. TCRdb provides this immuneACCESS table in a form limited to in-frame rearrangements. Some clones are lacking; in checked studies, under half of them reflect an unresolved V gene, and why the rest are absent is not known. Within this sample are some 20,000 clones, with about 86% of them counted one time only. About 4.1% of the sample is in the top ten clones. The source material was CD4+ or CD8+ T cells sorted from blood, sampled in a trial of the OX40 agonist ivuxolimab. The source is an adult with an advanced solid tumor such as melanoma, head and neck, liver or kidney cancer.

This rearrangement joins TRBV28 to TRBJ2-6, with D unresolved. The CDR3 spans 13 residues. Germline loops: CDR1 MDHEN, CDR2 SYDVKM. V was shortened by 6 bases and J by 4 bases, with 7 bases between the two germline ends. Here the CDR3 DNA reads TGTGCCAGCAGAACCGGGGGGGCCAACGTCCTGACTTTC. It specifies CASRTGGANVLTF.

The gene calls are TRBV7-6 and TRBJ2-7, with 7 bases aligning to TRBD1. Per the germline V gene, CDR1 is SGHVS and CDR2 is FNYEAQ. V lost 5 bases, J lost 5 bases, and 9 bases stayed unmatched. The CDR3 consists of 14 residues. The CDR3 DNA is TGTGCCAGCAGCGTCCGACAGGGTCCAAACGAGCAGTACTTC. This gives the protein CASSVRQGPNEQYF.

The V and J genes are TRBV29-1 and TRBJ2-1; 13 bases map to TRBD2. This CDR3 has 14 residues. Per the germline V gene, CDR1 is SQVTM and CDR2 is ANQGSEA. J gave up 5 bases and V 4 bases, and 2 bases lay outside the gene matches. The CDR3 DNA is TGCAGCGTTGGGGGGACTAGCGGGAACAATGAGCAGTTCTTC. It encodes CSVGGTSGNNEQFF.

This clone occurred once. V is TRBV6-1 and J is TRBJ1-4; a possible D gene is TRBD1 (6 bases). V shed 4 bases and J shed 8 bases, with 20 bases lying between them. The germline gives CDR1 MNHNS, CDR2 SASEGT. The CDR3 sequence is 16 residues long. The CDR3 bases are TGTGCCAGCAGTGCCATTCAAGGGGGGGTGGGCGAAAAACTGTTTTTT. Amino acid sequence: CASSAIQGGVGEKLFF.

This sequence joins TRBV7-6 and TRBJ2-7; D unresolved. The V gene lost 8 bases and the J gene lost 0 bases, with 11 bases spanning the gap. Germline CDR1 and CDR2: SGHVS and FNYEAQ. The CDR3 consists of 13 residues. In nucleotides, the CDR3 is TGTGCCAGCTCCCACAGCCCCTCCTACGAGCAGTACTTC. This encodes CASSHSPSYEQYF. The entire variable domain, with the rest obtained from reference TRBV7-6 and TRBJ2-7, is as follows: GAGVSQSPRYKVTKRGQDVALRCDPISGHVSLYWYRQALGQGPEFLTYFNYEAQQDKSGLPNDRFSAERPEGSISTLTIQRTEQRDSAMYRCASSHSPSYEQYFGPGTRLTVT.

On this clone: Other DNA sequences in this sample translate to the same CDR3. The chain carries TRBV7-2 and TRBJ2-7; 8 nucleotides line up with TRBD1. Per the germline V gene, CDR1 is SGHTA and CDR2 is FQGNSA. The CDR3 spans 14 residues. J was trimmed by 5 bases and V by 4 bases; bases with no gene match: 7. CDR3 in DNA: TGTGCCAGCAGCTCGCCAGGGGGCTGGAACGAGCAGTACTTC. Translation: CASSSPGGWNEQYF.

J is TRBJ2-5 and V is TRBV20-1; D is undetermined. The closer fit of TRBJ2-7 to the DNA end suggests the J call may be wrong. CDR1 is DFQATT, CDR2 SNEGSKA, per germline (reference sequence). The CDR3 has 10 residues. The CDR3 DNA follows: TGCAGTGCTAGAGGAAACGAGCAGTACTTC. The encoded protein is CSARGNEQYF.

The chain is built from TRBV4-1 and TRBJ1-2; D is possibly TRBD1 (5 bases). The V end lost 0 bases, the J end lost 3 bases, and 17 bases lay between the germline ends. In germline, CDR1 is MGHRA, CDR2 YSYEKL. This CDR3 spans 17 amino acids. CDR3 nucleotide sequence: TGCGCCAGCAGCCAAGATACGACGGGGCGAAGCCACTATGGCTACACCTTC. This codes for CASSQDTTGRSHYGYTF.

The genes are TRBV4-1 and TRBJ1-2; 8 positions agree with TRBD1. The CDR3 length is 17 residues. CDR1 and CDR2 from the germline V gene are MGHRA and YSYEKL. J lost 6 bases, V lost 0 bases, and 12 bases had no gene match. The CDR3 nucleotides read TGCGCCAGCAGCCAAGATCTCGGCAGACAGGGGAAGAATGGCTACACCTTC. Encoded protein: CASSQDLGRQGKNGYTF.

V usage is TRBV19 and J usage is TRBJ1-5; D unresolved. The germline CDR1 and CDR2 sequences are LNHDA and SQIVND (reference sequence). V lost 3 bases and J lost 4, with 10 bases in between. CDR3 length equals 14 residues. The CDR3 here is CASSISGRNQPQHF. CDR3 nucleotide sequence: TGTGCCAGTAGTATTAGTGGCAGAAATCAGCCCCAGCATTTT.

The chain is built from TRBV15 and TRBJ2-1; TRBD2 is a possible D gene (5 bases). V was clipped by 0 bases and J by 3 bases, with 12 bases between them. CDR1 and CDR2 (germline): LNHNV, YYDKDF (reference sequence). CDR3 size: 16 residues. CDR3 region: CATSRDGGPNYNEQFF. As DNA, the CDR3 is TGTGCCACCAGCAGAGATGGAGGACCGAACTACAATGAGCAGTTCTTC. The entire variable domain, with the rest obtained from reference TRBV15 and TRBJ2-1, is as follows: DAMVIQNPRYQVTQFGKPVTLSCSQTLNHNVMYWYQQKSSQAPKLLFHYYDKDFNNEADTPDNFQSRRPNTSFCFLDIRSPGLGDTAMYLCATSRDGGPNYNEQFFGPGTRLTVL.

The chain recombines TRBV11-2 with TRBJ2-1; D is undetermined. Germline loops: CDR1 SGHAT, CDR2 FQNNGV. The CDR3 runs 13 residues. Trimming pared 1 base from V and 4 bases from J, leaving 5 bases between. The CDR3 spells CASSLGAYNEQFF. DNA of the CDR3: TGTGCCAGCAGCTTAGGGGCTTACAATGAGCAGTTCTTC. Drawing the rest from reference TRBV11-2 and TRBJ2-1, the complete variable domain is EAGVAQSPRYKIIEKRQSVAFWCNPISGHATLYWYQQILGQGPKLLIQFQNNGVVDDSQLPKDRFSAERLKGVDSTLKIQPAKLEDSAVYLCASSLGAYNEQFFGPGTRLTVL.

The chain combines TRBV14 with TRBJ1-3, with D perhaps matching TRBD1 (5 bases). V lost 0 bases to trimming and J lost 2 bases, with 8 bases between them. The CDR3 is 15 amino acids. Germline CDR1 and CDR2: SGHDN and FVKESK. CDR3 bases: TGTGCCAGCAGCCAAGAAGGGACGCCTGGAAACACCATATATTTT. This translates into CASSQEGTPGNTIYF.

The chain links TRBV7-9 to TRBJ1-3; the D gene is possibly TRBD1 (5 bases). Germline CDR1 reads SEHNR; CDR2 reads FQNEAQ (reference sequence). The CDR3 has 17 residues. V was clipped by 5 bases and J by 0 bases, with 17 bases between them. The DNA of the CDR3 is TGTGCCAGCAGCCCGCGAGGAGTGGGGGTCTCTGGAAACACCATATATTTT. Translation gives CASSPRGVGVSGNTIYF.